This T cell receptor (beta chain) was sequenced in a study of cytomegalovirus exposure and HLA in healthy donors (dated by TCRdb to 2016 to 2017). For context, the study as a whole: According to a later analysis, one platform produced both the approximately 110 validation repertoires and the approximately 670 repertoires of the first cohort. Besides the first cohort of roughly 640 subjects, a separate validation cohort made up of around 120 different subjects was used. The study aimed to test whether cataloging public T cell receptors could reveal signatures of past pathogen exposure. The study combined high-throughput TCR immunosequencing, statistical association of individual TCRs with disease status, and machine learning to predict cytomegalovirus infection status. Study-wide findings and limitations: Cytomegalovirus status was reported to be diagnosed by the classifier with high specificity and sensitivity in both the original and validation cohorts. A total of about 150 TCR beta chains were listed by the study as associated with cytomegalovirus. Subsequent analysis determined that TCRs grouped into clusters in the first cohort also showed a tendency toward co-occurrence across the roughly 130 validation repertoires, and 94% of cluster scores exceeded 0. Three of the identified cytomegalovirus-associated TCR beta chains were confirmed in vitro to be specific for cytomegalovirus antigens. Most TCR sequences were observed very rarely across donors, whereas some public TCRs were present in many individuals. A later analysis had no HLA typing for the validation cohort, so co-occurrence there was scored across all 110 or so repertoires. The authors suggested that the approach could potentially be extended to other disease states and immunological phenotypes.

In its sample, this clone was seen once. Its antigen is not yet known. Nothing much larger sits one base from this clone, and base qualities are not available. The library came from the immunoSEQ multiplex PCR assay. Regarding the original processing steps: To diagnose cytomegalovirus status from the catalog of TCR beta chain sequences, a statistical classification framework was built. TCRdb provides this immuneACCESS table in a form limited to in-frame rearrangements. Some clones are lacking; in checked studies, under half of them reflect an unresolved V gene, and why the rest are absent is not known. V and J calls plus clone size are reproduced from that table; the DNA served to infer D and trimming. The sample contains about 64,000 clones, 95% of them found a single time. The ten largest clones capture approximately 6.4% of the sample. Separate from the roughly 650-subject first cohort, the validation cohort of roughly 130 subjects was the group to which the donors belonged.

This sequence was found in a woman in her late teens or twenties in good health and CMV-seropositive. Sequencing used PBMCs.

The nucleotide sequence is TGTGCCAGCAGCCCCGAGCCCTCTGGGGCCAACGTCCTGACTTTC. The encoded protein is CASSPEPSGANVLTF. The V and J genes are TRBV7-3 and TRBJ2-6; the D segment cannot be called with confidence. CDR1 and CDR2, looked up from the germline V gene, are SGHTA and FQGTGA. V is clipped by 5 bases and J by 0 bases, and the sequence between their germline boundaries is 8 bases long. Its CDR3 holds 15 amino acids, cysteine through phenylalanine. Only the CDR3 DNA stays, 45 bases, in frame from base 1.